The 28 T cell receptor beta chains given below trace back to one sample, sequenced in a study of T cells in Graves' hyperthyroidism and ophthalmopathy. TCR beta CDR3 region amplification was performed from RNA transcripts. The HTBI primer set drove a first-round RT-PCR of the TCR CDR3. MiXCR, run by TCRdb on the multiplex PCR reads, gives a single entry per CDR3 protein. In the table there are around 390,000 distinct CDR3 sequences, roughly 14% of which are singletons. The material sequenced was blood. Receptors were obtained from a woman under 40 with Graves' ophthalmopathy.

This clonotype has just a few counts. The CDR3 is CATSSPGPNQPQHF. DNA of the CDR3: TGTGCCACCAGTTCGCCGGGCCCTAATCAGCCCCAGCATTTT. The rearrangement uses TRBV24-1 and TRBJ1-5; D is ambiguous. Between the trimmed V and J ends, which lost 6 bases and 4 bases, there was a span of 12 bases. The CDR3 sequence is 14 residues long. CDR1 is KGHDR, CDR2 SFDVKD, per germline.

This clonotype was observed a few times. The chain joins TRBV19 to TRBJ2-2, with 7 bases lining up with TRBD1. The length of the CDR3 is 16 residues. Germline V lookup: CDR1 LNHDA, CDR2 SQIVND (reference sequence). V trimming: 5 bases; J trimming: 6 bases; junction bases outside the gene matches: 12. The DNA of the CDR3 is TGTGCCAGTAGTTACGGAACAGGGGTGAGGCCCGGGGAGCTGTTTTTT. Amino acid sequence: CASSYGTGVRPGELFF.

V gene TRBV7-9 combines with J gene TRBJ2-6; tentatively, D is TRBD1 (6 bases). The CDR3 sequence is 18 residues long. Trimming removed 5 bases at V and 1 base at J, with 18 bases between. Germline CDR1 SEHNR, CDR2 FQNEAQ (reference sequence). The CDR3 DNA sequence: TGTGCCAGCAGCGGCTTACAGGGTGGTAGGTCTGGGGCCAACGTCCTGACTTTC. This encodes CASSGLQGGRSGANVLTF.

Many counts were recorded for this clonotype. In DNA form, the CDR3 reads TGTGCCAGCAGCTTCCACCAATCTAGCGGGGTTACAGATACGCAGTATTTT. Translation gives CASSFHQSSGVTDTQYF. V usage is TRBV7-3 and J usage is TRBJ2-3; TRBD2 matches at 9 bases. The CDR3 is 17 residues long. Germline-derived CDR1 and CDR2 are SGHTA and FQGTGA. The trim removed 3 bases at V and 3 bases at J, leaving 10 bases unmatched.

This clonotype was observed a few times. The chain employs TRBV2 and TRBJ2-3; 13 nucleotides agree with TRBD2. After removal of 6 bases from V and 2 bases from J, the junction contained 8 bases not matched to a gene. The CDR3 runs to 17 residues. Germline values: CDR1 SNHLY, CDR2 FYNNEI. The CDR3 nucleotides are TGTGCCAGCAGCCCGCCGGGACTAGCGGGGTTCACAGATACGCAGTATTTT. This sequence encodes CASSPPGLAGFTDTQYF.

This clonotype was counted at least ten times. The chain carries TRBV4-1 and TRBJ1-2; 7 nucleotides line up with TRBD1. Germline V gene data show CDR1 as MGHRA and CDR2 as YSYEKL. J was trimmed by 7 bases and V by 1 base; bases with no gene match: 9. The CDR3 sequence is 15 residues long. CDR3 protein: CASSQATGTAVGYTF. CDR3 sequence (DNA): TGCGCCAGCAGCCAAGCGACAGGGACGGCTGTTGGCTACACCTTC.

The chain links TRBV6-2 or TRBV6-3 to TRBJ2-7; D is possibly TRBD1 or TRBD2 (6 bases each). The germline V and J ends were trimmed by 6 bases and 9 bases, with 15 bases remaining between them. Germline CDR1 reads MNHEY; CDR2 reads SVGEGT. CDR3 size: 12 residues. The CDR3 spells CASRYLGGGQYF. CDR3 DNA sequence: TGTGCCAGCAGGTACCTCGGAGGGGGGCAGTACTTC.

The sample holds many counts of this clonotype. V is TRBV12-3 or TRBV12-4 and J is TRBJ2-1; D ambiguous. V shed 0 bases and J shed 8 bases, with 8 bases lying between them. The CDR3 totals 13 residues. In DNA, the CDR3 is TGTGCCAGCAGTTTAGCTAGTATCTATGAGCAGTTCTTC. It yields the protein CASSLASIYEQFF.

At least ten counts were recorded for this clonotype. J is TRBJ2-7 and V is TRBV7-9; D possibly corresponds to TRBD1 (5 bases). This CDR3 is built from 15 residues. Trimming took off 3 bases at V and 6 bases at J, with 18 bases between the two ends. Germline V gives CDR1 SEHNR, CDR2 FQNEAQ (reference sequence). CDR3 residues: CASSFSETASAEQYF. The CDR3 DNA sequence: TGTGCCAGCAGCTTTAGTGAGACAGCGTCCGCCGAGCAGTACTTC.

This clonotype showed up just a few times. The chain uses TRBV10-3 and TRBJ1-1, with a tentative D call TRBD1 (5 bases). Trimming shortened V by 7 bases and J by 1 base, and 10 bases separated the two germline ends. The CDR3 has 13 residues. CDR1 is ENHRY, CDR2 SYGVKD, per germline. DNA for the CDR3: TGTGCCATCACTGGGACGGGGAACACTGAAGCTTTCTTT. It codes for CAITGTGNTEAFF.

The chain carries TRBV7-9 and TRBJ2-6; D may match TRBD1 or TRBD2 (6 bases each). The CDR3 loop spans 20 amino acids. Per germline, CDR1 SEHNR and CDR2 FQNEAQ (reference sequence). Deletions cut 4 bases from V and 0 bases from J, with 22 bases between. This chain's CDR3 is CASSSWGAGATLSGANVLTF. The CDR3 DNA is TGTGCCAGCAGCTCCTGGGGGGCAGGGGCGACCCTCTCTGGGGCCAACGTCCTGACTTTC.

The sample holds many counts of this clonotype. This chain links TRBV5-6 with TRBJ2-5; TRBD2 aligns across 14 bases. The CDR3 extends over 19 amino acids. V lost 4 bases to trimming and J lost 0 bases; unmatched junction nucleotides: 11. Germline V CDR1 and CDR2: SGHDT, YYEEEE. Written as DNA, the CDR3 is TGTGCCAGCAGCCCTCCGGGACTAGCGGGGGCCAGGTACCAAGAGACCCAGTACTTC. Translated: CASSPPGLAGARYQETQYF.

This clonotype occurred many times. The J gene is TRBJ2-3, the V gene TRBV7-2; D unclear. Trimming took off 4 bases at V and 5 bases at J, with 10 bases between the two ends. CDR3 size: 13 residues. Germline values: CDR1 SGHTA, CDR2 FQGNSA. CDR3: CASSSSWLDTQYF. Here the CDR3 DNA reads TGTGCCAGCAGCTCATCCTGGTTAGATACGCAGTATTTT.

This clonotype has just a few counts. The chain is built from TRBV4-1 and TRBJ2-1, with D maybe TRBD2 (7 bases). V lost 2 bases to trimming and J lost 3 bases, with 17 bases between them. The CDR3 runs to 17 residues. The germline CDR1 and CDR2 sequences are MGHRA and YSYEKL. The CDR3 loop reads CASSQFFAGAIYNEQFF. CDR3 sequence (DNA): TGCGCCAGCAGCCAATTTTTTGCGGGGGCGATCTACAATGAGCAGTTCTTC.

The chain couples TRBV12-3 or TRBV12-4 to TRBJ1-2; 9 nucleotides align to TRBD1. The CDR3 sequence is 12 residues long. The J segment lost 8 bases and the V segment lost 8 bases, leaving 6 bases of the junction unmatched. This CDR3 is CASQQGALGYTF. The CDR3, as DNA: TGTGCCAGCCAACAGGGGGCTTTGGGCTACACCTTC.

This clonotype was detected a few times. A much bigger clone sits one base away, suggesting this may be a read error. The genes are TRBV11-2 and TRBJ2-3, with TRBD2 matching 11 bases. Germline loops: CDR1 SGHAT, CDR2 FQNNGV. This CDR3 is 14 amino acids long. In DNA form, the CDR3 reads TGTGCCAGCAGCTCGACTAGCGGGGCAGATACGCAGTGTTTT. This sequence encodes CASSSTSGADTQCF.

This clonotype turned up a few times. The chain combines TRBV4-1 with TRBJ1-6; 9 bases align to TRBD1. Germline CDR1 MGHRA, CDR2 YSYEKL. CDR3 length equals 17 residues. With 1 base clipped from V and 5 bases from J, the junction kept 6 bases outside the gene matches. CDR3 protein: CASSQGWGTGNNSPLHF. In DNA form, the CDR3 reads TGCGCCAGCAGCCAAGGGTGGGGGACAGGGAATAATTCACCCCTCCACTTT.

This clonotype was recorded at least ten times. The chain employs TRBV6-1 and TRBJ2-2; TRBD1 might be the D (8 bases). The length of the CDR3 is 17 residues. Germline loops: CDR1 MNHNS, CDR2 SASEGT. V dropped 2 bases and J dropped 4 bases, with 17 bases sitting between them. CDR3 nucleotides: TGTGCCAGCAGTGAAAACAGGGGGGGCACGGGCACCGGGGAGCTGTTTTTT. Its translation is CASSENRGGTGTGELFF.

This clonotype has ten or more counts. The CDR3 DNA sequence: TGTGCCAGCAGTTTATTCTACGGGAACACTGAAGCTTTCTTT. Translation: CASSLFYGNTEAFF. The chain uses TRBV28 and TRBJ1-1; no definite D call. The V gene's germline CDR1 is MDHEN and CDR2 SYDVKM. The CDR3 runs to 14 residues. Trimming removed 1 base from V and 1 base from J, with 7 bases in between.

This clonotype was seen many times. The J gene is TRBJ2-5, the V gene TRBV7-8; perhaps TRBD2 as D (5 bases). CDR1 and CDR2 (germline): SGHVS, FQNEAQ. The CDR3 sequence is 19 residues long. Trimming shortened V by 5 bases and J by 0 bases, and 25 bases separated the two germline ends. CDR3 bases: TGTGCCAGCAGCCCCCGGGTCGGGCGGGCACCGATAAACCAAGAGACCCAGTACTTC. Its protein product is CASSPRVGRAPINQETQYF.

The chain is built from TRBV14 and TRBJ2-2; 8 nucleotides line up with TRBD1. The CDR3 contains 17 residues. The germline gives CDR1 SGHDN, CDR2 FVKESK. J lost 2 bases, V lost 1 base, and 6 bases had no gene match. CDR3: CASSQVRGLLNTGELFF. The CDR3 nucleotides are TGTGCCAGCAGCCAAGTCAGGGGGCTTCTTAACACCGGGGAGCTGTTTTTT.

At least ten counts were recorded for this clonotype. CDR3 in amino acids: CASSPPRDTSYEQYF. Here the CDR3 DNA reads TGTGCCAGCTCACCGCCCCGGGACACCTCCTACGAGCAGTACTTC. V is TRBV18 and J is TRBJ2-7, with D perhaps matching TRBD1 (6 bases). Deletions cut 3 bases from V and 0 bases from J, with 12 bases between. CDR3 length equals 15 residues. Germline CDR1 reads KGHSH; CDR2 reads LQKENI.

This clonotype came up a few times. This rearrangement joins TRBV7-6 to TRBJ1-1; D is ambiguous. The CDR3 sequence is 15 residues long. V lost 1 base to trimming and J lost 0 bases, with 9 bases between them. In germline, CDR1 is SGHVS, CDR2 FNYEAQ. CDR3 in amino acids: CASSLEGIMNTEAFF. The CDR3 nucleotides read TGTGCCAGCAGCTTAGAAGGGATCATGAACACTGAAGCTTTCTTT.

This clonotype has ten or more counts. The CDR3 region is CSARAPPATDTQYF. CDR3 nucleotide sequence: TGCAGTGCTAGAGCTCCTCCCGCCACAGATACGCAGTATTTT. V is TRBV20-1 and J is TRBJ2-3, with D unclear. V was shortened by 1 base and J by 2 bases, with 10 bases between the two germline ends. Germline CDR1 DFQATT, CDR2 SNEGSKA (reference sequence). The CDR3 is 14 amino acids.

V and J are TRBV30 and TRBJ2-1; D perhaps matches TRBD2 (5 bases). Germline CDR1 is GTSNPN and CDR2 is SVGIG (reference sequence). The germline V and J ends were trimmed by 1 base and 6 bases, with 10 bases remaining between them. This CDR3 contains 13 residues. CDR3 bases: TGTGCCTGGAGTGGAGGGAGATTCAATGAGCAGTTCTTC. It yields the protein CAWSGGRFNEQFF. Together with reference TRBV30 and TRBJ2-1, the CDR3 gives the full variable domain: SQTIHQWPATLVQPVGSPLSLECTVEGTSNPNLYWYRQAAGRGLQLLFYSVGIGQISSEVPQNLSASRPQDRQFILSSKKLLLSDSGFYLCAWSGGRFNEQFFGPGTRLTVL.

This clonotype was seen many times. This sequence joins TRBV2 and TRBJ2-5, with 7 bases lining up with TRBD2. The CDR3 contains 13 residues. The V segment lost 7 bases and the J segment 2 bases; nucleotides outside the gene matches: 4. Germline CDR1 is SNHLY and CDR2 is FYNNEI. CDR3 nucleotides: TGTGCCAGCAATCGGGAGGAACAAGAGACCCAGTACTTC. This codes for CASNREEQETQYF.

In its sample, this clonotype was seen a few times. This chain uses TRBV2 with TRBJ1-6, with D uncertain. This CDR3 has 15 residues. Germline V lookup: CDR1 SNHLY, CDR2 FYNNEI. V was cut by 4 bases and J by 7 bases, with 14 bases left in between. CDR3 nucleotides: TGTGCCAGCAGTGTCGAGGGTATTAGGAATTCACCCCTCCACTTT. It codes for CASSVEGIRNSPLHF.

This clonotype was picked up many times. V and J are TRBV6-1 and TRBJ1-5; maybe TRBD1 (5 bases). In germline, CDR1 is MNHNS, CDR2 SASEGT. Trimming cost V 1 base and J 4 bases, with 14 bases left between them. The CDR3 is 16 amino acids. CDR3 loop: CASSEGDGRVNQPQHF. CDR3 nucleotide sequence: TGTGCCAGCAGTGAAGGGGACGGGAGGGTGAATCAGCCCCAGCATTTT.